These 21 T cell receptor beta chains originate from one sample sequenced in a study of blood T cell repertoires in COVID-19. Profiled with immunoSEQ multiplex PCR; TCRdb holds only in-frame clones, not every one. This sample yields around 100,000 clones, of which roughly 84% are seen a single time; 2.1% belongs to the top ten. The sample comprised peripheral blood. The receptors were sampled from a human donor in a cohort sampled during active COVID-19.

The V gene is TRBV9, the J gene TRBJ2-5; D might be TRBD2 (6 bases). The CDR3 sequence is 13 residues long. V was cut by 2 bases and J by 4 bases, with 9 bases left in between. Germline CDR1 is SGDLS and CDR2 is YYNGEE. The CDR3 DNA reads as TGTGCCAGCAGCGTTGGAGGGGTAGAGACCCAGTACTTC. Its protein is CASSVGGVETQYF.

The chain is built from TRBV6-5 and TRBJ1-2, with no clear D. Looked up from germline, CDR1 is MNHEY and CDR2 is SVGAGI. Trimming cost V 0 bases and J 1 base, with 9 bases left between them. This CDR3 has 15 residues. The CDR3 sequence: CASSYSTPYNYGYTF. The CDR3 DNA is TGTGCCAGCAGTTACTCGACTCCGTATAACTATGGCTACACCTTC.

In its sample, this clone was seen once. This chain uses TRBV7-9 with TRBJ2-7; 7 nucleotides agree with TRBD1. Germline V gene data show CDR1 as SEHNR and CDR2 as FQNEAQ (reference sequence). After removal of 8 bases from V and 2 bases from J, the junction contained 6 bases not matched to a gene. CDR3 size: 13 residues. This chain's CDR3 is CASGDRVPYEQYF. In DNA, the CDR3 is TGTGCCAGCGGGGACAGAGTCCCCTACGAGCAGTACTTC. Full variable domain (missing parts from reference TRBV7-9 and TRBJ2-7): DTGVSQNPRHKITKRGQNVTFRCDPISEHNRLYWYRQTLGQGPEFLTYFQNEAQLEKSRLLSDRFSAERPKGSFSTLEIQRTEQGDSAMYLCASGDRVPYEQYFGPGTRLTVT.

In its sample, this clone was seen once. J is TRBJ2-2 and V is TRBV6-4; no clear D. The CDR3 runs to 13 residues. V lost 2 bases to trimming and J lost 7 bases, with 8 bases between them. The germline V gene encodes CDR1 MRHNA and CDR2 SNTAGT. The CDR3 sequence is CASSDMAGGELFF. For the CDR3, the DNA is TGTGCCAGCAGTGACATGGCAGGCGGGGAGCTGTTTTTT.

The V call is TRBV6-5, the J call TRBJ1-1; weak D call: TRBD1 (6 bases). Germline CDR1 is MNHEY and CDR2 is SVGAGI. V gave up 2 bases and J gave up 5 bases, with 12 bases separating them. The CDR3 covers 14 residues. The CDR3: CASSYTHRETEAFF. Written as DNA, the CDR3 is TGTGCCAGCAGTTACACACACAGGGAAACTGAAGCTTTCTTT.

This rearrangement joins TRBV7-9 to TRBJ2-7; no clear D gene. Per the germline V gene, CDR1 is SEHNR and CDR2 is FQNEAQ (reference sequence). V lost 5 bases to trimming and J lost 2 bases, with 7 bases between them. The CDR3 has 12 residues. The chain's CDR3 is CASSPEAYEQYF. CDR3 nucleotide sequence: TGTGCCAGCAGCCCAGAAGCCTACGAGCAGTACTTC. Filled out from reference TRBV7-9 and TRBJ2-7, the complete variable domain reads DTGVSQNPRHKITKRGQNVTFRCDPISEHNRLYWYRQTLGQGPEFLTYFQNEAQLEKSRLLSDRFSAERPKGSFSTLEIQRTEQGDSAMYLCASSPEAYEQYFGPGTRLTVT.

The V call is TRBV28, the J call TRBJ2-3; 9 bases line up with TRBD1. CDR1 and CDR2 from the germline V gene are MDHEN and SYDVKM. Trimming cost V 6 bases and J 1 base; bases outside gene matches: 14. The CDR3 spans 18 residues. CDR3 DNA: TGTGCCAGCAGGGGATGGGACAGGGCGGGGCCTGGCACAGATACGCAGTATTTT. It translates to CASRGWDRAGPGTDTQYF. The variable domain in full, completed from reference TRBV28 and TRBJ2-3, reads DVKVTQSSRYLVKRTGEKVFLECVQDMDHENMFWYRQDPGLGLRLIYFSYDVKMKEKGDIPEGYSVSREKKERFSLILESASTNQTSMYLCASRGWDRAGPGTDTQYFGPGTRLTVL.

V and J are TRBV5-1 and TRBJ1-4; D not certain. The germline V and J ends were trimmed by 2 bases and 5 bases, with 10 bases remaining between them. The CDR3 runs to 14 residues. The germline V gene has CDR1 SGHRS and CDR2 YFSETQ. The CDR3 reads CASSLETYNEKLFF. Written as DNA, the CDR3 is TGCGCCAGCAGCTTAGAAACATACAATGAAAAACTGTTTTTT. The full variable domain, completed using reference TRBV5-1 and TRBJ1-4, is KAGVTQTPRYLIKTRGQQVTLSCSPISGHRSVSWYQQTPGQGLQFLFEYFSETQRNKGNFPGRFSGRQFSNSRSEMNVSTLELGDSALYLCASSLETYNEKLFFGSGTQLSVL.

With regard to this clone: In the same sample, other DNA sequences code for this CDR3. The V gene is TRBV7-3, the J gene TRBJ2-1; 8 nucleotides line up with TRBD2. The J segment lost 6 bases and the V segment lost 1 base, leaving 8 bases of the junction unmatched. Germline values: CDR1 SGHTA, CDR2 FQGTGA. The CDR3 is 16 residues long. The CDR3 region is CASSLNRGGSLNEQFF. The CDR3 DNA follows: TGTGCCAGCAGCTTAAACCGGGGGGGCAGCCTCAATGAGCAGTTCTTC.

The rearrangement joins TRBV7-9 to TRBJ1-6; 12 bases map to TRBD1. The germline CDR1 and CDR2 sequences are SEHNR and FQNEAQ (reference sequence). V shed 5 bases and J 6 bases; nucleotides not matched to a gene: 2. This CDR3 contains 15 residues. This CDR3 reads CASSPGQGANSPLHF. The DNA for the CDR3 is TGTGCCAGCAGCCCGGGACAGGGGGCTAATTCACCCCTCCACTTT.

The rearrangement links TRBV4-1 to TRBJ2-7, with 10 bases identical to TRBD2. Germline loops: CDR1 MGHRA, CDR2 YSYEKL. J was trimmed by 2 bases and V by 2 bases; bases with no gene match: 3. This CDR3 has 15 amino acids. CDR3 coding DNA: TGCGCCAGCAGCCAATCTCTAGCGGGGGCCTACGAGCAGTACTTC. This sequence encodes CASSQSLAGAYEQYF.

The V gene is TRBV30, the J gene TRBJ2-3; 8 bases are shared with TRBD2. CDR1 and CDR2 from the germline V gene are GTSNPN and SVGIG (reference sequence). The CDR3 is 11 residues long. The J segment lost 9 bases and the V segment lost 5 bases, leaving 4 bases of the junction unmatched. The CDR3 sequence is CAWRTSWTQYF. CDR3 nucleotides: TGTGCCTGGCGGACTAGCTGGACGCAGTATTTT.

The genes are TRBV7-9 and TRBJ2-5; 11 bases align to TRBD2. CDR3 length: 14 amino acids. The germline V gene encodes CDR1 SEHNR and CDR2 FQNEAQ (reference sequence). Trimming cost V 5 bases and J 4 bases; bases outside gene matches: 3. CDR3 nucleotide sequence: TGTGCCAGCAGCCAAGGGACTAGCGGAGAGACCCAGTACTTC. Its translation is CASSQGTSGETQYF.

CDR3 nucleotide sequence: TGTGCCAGCAGCTTAGCAGAGGGGGCCGGGAGGGCCACCTTC. It codes for CASSLAEGAGRATF. This chain connects TRBV7-2 to TRBJ1-2; TRBD1 aligns across 7 bases. Losses at the gene ends were 0 bases for V and 13 bases for J; bases not matched to a gene: 11. CDR3 length: 14 amino acids. CDR1 SGHTA and CDR2 FQGNSA come from the germline V gene.

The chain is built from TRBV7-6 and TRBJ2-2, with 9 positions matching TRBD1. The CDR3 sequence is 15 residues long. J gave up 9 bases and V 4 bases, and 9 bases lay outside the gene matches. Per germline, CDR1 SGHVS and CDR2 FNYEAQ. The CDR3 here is CASSSDKGQGRELFF. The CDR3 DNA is TGTGCCAGCAGCTCCGACAAGGGACAGGGCCGGGAGCTGTTTTTT.

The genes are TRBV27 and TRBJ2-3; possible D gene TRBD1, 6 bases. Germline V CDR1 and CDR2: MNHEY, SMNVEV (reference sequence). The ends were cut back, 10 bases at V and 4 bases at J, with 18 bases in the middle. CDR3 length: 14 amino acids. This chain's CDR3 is CATFRQGTPDTQYF. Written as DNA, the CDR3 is TGTGCCACCTTCCGGCAGGGGACCCCAGATACGCAGTATTTT.

CDR3 loop: CASSLGRAYEQYF. CDR3 DNA: TGTGCCAGCAGTTTAGGGAGGGCCTACGAGCAGTACTTC. The chain uses TRBV28 and TRBJ2-7; 7 bases fit TRBD2. This CDR3 has 13 amino acids. Looked up from germline, CDR1 is MDHEN and CDR2 is SYDVKM. J lost 2 bases, V lost 2 bases, and 0 bases had no gene match.

The CDR3 DNA reads as TGTGCCAGTAAAAAGGCAGGGTTGGACTCACCCCTCCACTTT. This translates into CASKKAGLDSPLHF. The rearrangement uses TRBV19 and TRBJ1-6; D is perhaps TRBD1 (5 bases). The CDR3 runs to 14 residues. The V end was cut by 7 bases, the J end by 10 bases, with 17 bases between. Per germline, CDR1 LNHDA and CDR2 SQIVND (reference sequence).

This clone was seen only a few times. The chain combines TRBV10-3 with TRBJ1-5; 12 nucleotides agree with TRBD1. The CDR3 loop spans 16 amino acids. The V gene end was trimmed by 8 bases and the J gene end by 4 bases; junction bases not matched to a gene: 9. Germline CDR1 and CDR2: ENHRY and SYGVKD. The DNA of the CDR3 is TGTGCCATCGGGACCGGGACAGGGGGCCAGAATCAGCCCCAGCATTTT. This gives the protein CAIGTGTGGQNQPQHF.

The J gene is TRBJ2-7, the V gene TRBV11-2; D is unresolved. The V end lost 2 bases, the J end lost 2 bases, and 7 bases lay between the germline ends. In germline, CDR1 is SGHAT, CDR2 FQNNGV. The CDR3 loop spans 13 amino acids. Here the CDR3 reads CASSLTSTYEQYF. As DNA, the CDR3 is TGTGCCAGCAGCTTAACATCAACCTACGAGCAGTACTTC.

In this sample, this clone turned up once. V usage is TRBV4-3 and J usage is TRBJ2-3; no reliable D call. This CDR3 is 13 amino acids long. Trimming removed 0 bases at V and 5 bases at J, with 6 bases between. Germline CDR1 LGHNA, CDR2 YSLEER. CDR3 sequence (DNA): TGCGCCAGCAGCCAAGATTCAGGAGATACGCAGTATTTT. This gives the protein CASSQDSGDTQYF.